Shown below are 13 T cell receptor beta chains from a single sample sequenced in a study of molecular identifiers for immune sequencing clone quantification. TCRdb reanalysed the PCR reads using MiXCR and keeps one entry per CDR3 protein. Among 300,000 to 400,000 distinct CDR3 sequences listed, over 20% were seen once. Specimen: naive CD8+ T cells from blood, with Jurkat cell RNA spiked in. Regarding subset: FACS-sorted CD8+CD4-CCR7+CD45RA+ naive T cells. All receptors derive from a human donor in good health. Some libraries in this study had Jurkat cell RNA spiked in.

In its sample, this clonotype was seen many times. The J gene is TRBJ1-1, the V gene TRBV7-2, with D hard to call. Trimming shortened V by 1 base and J by 0 bases, and 9 bases separated the two germline ends. Germline assignment: CDR1 SGHTA and CDR2 FQGNSA. This CDR3 has 15 amino acids. The DNA of the CDR3 is TGTGCCAGCAGCTTAGACAGACCACTGAACACTGAAGCTTTCTTT. Protein product: CASSLDRPLNTEAFF.

The sample holds many counts of this clonotype. This CDR3 is CASSDGGTGFTDTQYF. CDR3 nucleotide sequence: TGCGCCAGCAGCGATGGAGGTACAGGGTTTACAGATACGCAGTATTTT. V gene TRBV4-1 combines with J gene TRBJ2-3; D may be TRBD1 (6 bases). The germline V gene has CDR1 MGHRA and CDR2 YSYEKL. V dropped 5 bases and J dropped 3 bases, with 18 bases sitting between them. This CDR3 has 16 residues.

In regard to this clonotype: This may come from a read error, since a much larger clone is one base off. The chain joins TRBV6-6 to TRBJ2-7; D possibly matches TRBD1 or TRBD2 (5 bases each). Per the germline V gene, CDR1 is MNHNY and CDR2 is SVGAGI (reference sequence). The CDR3 runs to 12 residues. CDR3 sequence: CASSLPRGEQHF. As DNA, the CDR3 is TGTGCCAGCAGCTTGCCGAGAGGGGAGCAGCACTTC.

This clonotype was detected only once. Being one base from a much bigger clone, this may be a read error. This chain connects TRBV9 to TRBJ1-5; D uncertain. The CDR3 spans 13 residues. Germline values: CDR1 SGDLS, CDR2 YYNGEE. The CDR3 nucleotides read TGTGCCAGCGCCCCGGGGAACAATCGGCCCCAGCATTTT. Translation: CASAPGNNRPQHF.

This clonotype was recorded a few times. This rearrangement joins TRBV7-6 to TRBJ2-6; no definite D call. This CDR3 comprises 15 residues. From germline, CDR1 is SGHVS and CDR2 FNYEAQ. V lost 5 bases and J lost 3, with 11 bases in between. CDR3 amino acids: CASSPTPGGANVLTF. In nucleotides, the CDR3 is TGTGCCAGCAGCCCGACCCCTGGTGGGGCCAACGTCCTGACTTTC.

This clonotype has just a few counts. The chain is built from TRBV3-1 and TRBJ2-3; D gene uncertain. The length of the CDR3 is 16 residues. Germline V gene data show CDR1 as LGHDT and CDR2 as YNNKEL (reference sequence). V dropped 1 base and J dropped 0 bases, with 11 bases sitting between them. In DNA, the CDR3 is TGTGCCAGCAGCCAAGGAGTCAGAAGTAGCACAGATACGCAGTATTTT. This gives the protein CASSQGVRSSTDTQYF.

This clonotype was recorded many times. The chain carries TRBV6-5 and TRBJ2-1; D is perhaps TRBD2 (5 bases). CDR3 length equals 13 residues. Germline CDR1 reads MNHEY; CDR2 reads SVGAGI. The V end was cut by 6 bases, the J end by 5 bases, with 11 bases between. The CDR3 DNA reads as TGTGCCAGCAGCCTCCAGGAGGACAATGAGCAGTTCTTC. Translation gives CASSLQEDNEQFF.

This clonotype appeared once. The chain couples TRBV29-1 to TRBJ2-2; D is unresolved. Germline-derived CDR1 and CDR2 are SQVTM and ANQGSEA. Between the trimmed V and J ends, which lost 6 bases and 5 bases, there was a span of 10 bases. This CDR3 contains 12 residues. CDR3 amino acids: CSVIQRTGELFF. Written as DNA, the CDR3 is TGCAGCGTAATACAGAGGACCGGGGAGCTGTTTTTT.

The sample holds many counts of this clonotype. This chain joins TRBV7-9 and TRBJ1-1; TRBD1 might be the D (5 bases). V shed 6 bases and J shed 6 bases, with 11 bases lying between them. Germline V CDR1 and CDR2: SEHNR, FQNEAQ (reference sequence). The CDR3 contains 12 residues. CDR3 DNA sequence: TGTGCCAGCAGGCGGGGGTCGTCTGAAGCTTTCTTT. As protein: CASRRGSSEAFF.

About this clonotype: One end of the junction varies from germline; a read error may be responsible. This chain connects TRBV4-3 to TRBJ1-3; D is unclear. Germline CDR1 is LGHNA and CDR2 is YSLEER. The CDR3 runs to 16 residues. The DNA for the CDR3 is TGCGCCAGCGGCCAAGACGGCCGGAGCTCTGGAAACACCATATATTTT. This sequence encodes CASGQDGRSSGNTIYF.

Points on this clonotype: Given a much more abundant clone one base away, this may be a read error. The chain recombines TRBV14 with TRBJ2-6; D is ambiguous. This CDR3 is built from 13 residues. V lost 2 bases to trimming and J lost 4 bases, with 3 bases between them. Germline values: CDR1 SGHDN, CDR2 FVKESK. The CDR3 protein is CASSQSGANVLTF. In nucleotides, the CDR3 is TGTGCCAGCAGCCAAAGCGGGGCCAACGTCCTGACTTTC.

Regarding this clonotype: A read error may be the cause here, since a much bigger clone is one base away. The V call is TRBV11-2, the J call TRBJ1-3; D may be TRBD1 (5 bases). The germline V gene encodes CDR1 SGHAT and CDR2 FQNNGV. The CDR3 has 19 residues. This chain's CDR3 is CASSSPGLLPSLSGNTVYF. The DNA for the CDR3 is TGTGCCAGCAGCTCTCCGGGACTCCTTCCATCTCTCTCTGGAAACACCGTATATTTT.

About this clonotype itself: A much larger clone sits a single nucleotide away, making a read error possible. J is TRBJ2-7 and V is TRBV28, with no clear D. Germline-derived CDR1 and CDR2 are MDHEN and SYDVKM. The CDR3 length is 13 residues. Trimming took off 3 bases at V and 6 bases at J, with 12 bases between the two ends. In DNA, the CDR3 is TGTGCCAGCAGTTTGCCACTGGCCTGCGAGCAGTACTTC. This codes for CASSLPLACEQYF.